These 14 T cell receptor beta chains were all obtained from the same sample, sequenced in a study of tumor-infiltrating lymphocytes in localized non-small cell lung cancer. Only in-frame clones appear in the TCRdb table, and some are missing; sequencing was by immunoSEQ multiplex PCR. The repertoire holds about 16,000 clones, with around 63% as singletons. Sequencing was performed on lung tumor tissue. These receptor sequences come from a human donor with non-small cell lung cancer.

The chain carries TRBV7-9 and TRBJ1-2; no firm D call. The germline CDR1 and CDR2 sequences are SEHNR and FQNEAQ (reference sequence). With 3 bases removed from V and 8 bases from J, the gap between germline ends came to 13 bases. This CDR3 is 13 amino acids long. The CDR3 coding sequence is TGTGCCAGCAGCTTGGGTGCTTGGCAAGGCTACACCTTC. It codes for CASSLGAWQGYTF.

The rearrangement links TRBV18 to TRBJ1-5; 8 positions match TRBD1. J lost 5 bases, V lost 3 bases, and 3 bases had no gene match. CDR3 length equals 14 residues. The germline gives CDR1 KGHSH, CDR2 LQKENI. CDR3 nucleotides: TGTGCCAGCTCACCGGGGACAGGCCATCAGCCCCAGCATTTT. Translating gives CASSPGTGHQPQHF.

The chain carries TRBV27 and TRBJ2-5, with TRBD2 matching over 8 bases. CDR3 size: 15 residues. Unmatched junction bases numbered 9, after V lost 5 bases and J lost 4 bases. Germline V lookup: CDR1 MNHEY, CDR2 SMNVEV (reference sequence). As DNA, the CDR3 is TGTGCCAGCAGTCTCAGCGGGAGCTGGGGAGAGACCCAGTACTTC. Translated: CASSLSGSWGETQYF.

This sequence joins TRBV19 and TRBJ2-5; the D is unclear. The CDR3 is 12 amino acids. In germline, CDR1 is LNHDA, CDR2 SQIVND (reference sequence). V was clipped by 5 bases and J by 4 bases, with 8 bases between them. DNA of the CDR3: TGTGCCAGTAGTGGGGTCGGAGAGACCCAGTACTTC. As protein: CASSGVGETQYF.

V and J are TRBV5-4 and TRBJ2-7; 7 bases align to TRBD1. Germline CDR1 SGHNT, CDR2 YYREEE (reference sequence). Losses at the gene ends were 4 bases for V and 4 bases for J; bases not matched to a gene: 8. The CDR3 sequence is 14 residues long. This CDR3 is CASSKGGAGYEQYF. The CDR3 bases are TGTGCCAGCAGCAAAGGGGGCGCCGGATACGAGCAGTACTTC. Filled out from reference TRBV5-4 and TRBJ2-7, the complete variable domain reads ETGVTQSPTHLIKTRGQQVTLRCSSQSGHNTVSWYQQALGQGPQFIFQYYREEENGRGNFPPRFSGLQFPNYSSELNVNALELDDSALYLCASSKGGAGYEQYFGPGTRLTVT.

The chain joins TRBV5-4 to TRBJ2-3, with TRBD2 as a possible D gene (7 bases). This CDR3 contains 15 residues. The V gene lost 4 bases and the J gene lost 2 bases, with 14 bases spanning the gap. The V gene's germline CDR1 is SGHNT and CDR2 YYREEE (reference sequence). For the CDR3, the DNA is TGTGCCAGCAGCCCGACGGGGGGCAACACAGATACGCAGTATTTT. Translation: CASSPTGGNTDTQYF.

In this sample, this clone turned up a few times. The chain employs TRBV25-1 and TRBJ1-3; 12 bases align to TRBD1. The CDR3 sequence is 18 residues long. Germline CDR1 and CDR2: MGHDK and SYGVNS. V was pared by 7 bases and J by 0 bases, with 10 bases of the junction left unmatched. CDR3 in DNA: TGTGCCAGCACAGCGGGACAGGGGGCCCGTCTCTCTGGAAACACCATATATTTT. Its translation is CASTAGQGARLSGNTIYF.

The chain links TRBV6-5 to TRBJ1-2; D remains unclear. Germline loops: CDR1 MNHEY, CDR2 SVGAGI. Trimming took 10 bases from V and 1 from J, leaving 13 bases between them. The CDR3 is 13 amino acids. The CDR3 nucleotides read TGTGCCATCGGGAGCACCTTTAACTATGGCTACACCTTC. It translates to CAIGSTFNYGYTF.

The J gene is TRBJ2-7, the V gene TRBV4-2; tentative D call: TRBD2 (5 bases). The ends were cut back, 0 bases at V and 0 bases at J, with 15 bases in the middle. Germline V CDR1 and CDR2: LGHNA, YNFKEQ. The CDR3 contains 17 residues. CDR3 in DNA: TGTGCCAGCAGCCAAGATAAAGGAACGGCGGGCTCCTACGAGCAGTACTTC. The encoded protein is CASSQDKGTAGSYEQYF.

The chain has TRBV9 and TRBJ1-4, with 7 positions matching TRBD1. V lost 4 bases to trimming and J lost 3 bases; unmatched junction nucleotides: 18. Germline V gene sequence: CDR1 SGDLS, CDR2 YYNGEE. The CDR3 length is 19 residues. CDR3 protein: CASSPRRPTTTGSNEKLFF. DNA of the CDR3: TGTGCCAGCAGCCCAAGGCGCCCGACCACGACAGGGTCTAATGAAAAACTGTTTTTT.

This chain uses TRBV4-3 with TRBJ2-1, with unresolved D. V was trimmed by 5 bases and J by 3 bases, leaving 11 bases between them. Germline-derived CDR1 and CDR2 are LGHNA and YSLEER. The CDR3 loop spans 14 amino acids. The CDR3 DNA reads as TGCGCCAGCAGCGAGGATCCCCTCTACAATGAGCAGTTCTTC. The encoded protein is CASSEDPLYNEQFF.

The chain employs TRBV30 and TRBJ2-5; TRBD1 matches 9 bases. Trimming removed 3 bases from V and 4 bases from J; junction bases left unmatched: 12. The length of the CDR3 is 16 residues. Germline V lookup: CDR1 GTSNPN, CDR2 SVGIG (reference sequence). The CDR3 sequence is CAWRVKRDREGETQYF. DNA for the CDR3: TGTGCCTGGAGGGTAAAGAGGGACAGGGAGGGAGAGACCCAGTACTTC. Drawing the rest from reference TRBV30 and TRBJ2-5, the complete variable domain is SQTIHQWPATLVQPVGSPLSLECTVEGTSNPNLYWYRQAAGRGLQLLFYSVGIGQISSEVPQNLSASRPQDRQFILSSKKLLLSDSGFYLCAWRVKRDREGETQYFGPGTRLLVL.

V is TRBV7-2 and J is TRBJ2-1; possible D gene TRBD2, 6 bases. CDR3 length: 14 residues. The V and J ends lost 5 bases and 5 bases respectively, with 13 bases between them. Per germline, CDR1 SGHTA and CDR2 FQGNSA. The CDR3 sequence is CASSQTSAHNEQFF. The CDR3 coding sequence is TGTGCCAGCAGCCAGACTAGTGCGCACAATGAGCAGTTCTTC.

This chain connects TRBV7-2 to TRBJ2-3, with D unresolved. The germline CDR1 and CDR2 sequences are SGHTA and FQGNSA. This CDR3 comprises 12 residues. V lost 5 bases and J 6 bases, leaving 9 bases between the germline ends. The DNA for the CDR3 is TGTGCCAGCAGCGTCCCTTGGGATACGCAGTATTTT. It is translated as CASSVPWDTQYF.